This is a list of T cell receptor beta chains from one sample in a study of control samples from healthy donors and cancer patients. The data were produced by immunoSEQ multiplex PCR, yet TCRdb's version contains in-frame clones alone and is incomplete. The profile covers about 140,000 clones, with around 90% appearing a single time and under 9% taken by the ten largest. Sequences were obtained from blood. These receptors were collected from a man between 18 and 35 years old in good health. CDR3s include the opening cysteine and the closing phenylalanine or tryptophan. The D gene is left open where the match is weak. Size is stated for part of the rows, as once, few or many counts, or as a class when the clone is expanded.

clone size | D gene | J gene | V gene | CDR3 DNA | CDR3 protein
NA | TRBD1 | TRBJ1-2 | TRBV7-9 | TGTGCCAGCAGCTTAAACAGGGGGGGCTATGGCTACACCTTC | CASSLNRGGYGYTF
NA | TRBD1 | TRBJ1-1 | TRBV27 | TGTGCCAGCAGTTTGTCCAGGGGGCCGAACACTGAAGCTTTCTTT | CASSLSRGPNTEAFF
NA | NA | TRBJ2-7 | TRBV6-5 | TGTGCCAGCGTCGGCGGGCCCCCCTACGAGCAGTACTTC | CASVGGPPYEQYF
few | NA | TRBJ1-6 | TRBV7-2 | TGTGCCAGCAGGCTGGGACCCAGGATGTATAATTCACCCCTCCACTTT | CASRLGPRMYNSPLHF
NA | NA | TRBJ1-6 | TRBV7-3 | TGTGCCAGCAGCTTAATCGCTGGGCAGGGATCATCACCCCTCCACTTT | CASSLIAGQGSSPLHF
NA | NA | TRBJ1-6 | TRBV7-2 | TGTGCCAGCAGCCCCCGAGAGGGTGGGGTACCAAATTCACCCCTCCACTTT | CASSPREGGVPNSPLHF
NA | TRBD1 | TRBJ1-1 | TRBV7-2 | TGTGCCAGCAGCACACGACAGGGGGCGAACACTGAAGCTTTCTTT | CASSTRQGANTEAFF
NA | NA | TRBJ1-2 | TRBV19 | TGTGCCAGTAGTATCCTATCGGGGGGAGGCTATGGCTACACCTTC | CASSILSGGGYGYTF
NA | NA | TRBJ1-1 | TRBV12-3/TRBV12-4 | TGTGCCAGCAGTATCCTGCGGACTGAAGCTTTCTTT | CASSILRTEAFF
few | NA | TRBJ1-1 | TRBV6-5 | TGTGCCACTAAGAGCCGGGAGATGAACACTGAAGCTTTCTTT | CATKSREMNTEAFF
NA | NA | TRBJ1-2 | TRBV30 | TGTGCCTGGGCAGGGGTGGGTGGCTACACCTTC | CAWAGVGGYTF
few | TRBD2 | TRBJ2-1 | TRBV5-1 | TGCGCCAGCAGCGATCGGGGGGTTTCCTACAATGAGCAGTTCTTC | CASSDRGVSYNEQFF
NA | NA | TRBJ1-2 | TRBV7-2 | TGTGCCAGCAGCTTGGTCCAGGGGACTAACTATGGCTACACCTTC | CASSLVQGTNYGYTF
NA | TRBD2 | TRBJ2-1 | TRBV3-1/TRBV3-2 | TGTGCCAGCAGCCAAGTCGGGGGGGTACTTTACAATGAGCAGTTCTTC | CASSQVGGVLYNEQFF
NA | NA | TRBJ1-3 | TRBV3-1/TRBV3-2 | TGTGCCAGCAGCCAGGCGGGCAGGGGAACTGGAAACACCATATATTTT | CASSQAGRGTGNTIYF
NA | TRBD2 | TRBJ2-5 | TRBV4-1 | TGCGCCAGCAGCCAAGGTCTAGCGGGGGAAGAGACCCAGTACTTC | CASSQGLAGEETQYF
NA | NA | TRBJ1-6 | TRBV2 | TGTGCCAGCAGTGACCGTACCACAGGGAGCAATTCACCCCTCCACTTT | CASSDRTTGSNSPLHF
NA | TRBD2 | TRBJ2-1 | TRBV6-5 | TGTGCCAGCAGTCCAGCGGGGGGGCCCGTCGATGAGCAGTTCTTC | CASSPAGGPVDEQFF
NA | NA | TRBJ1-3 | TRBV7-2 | TGTGCCAGCAGCTCCGGGACAAGTCCTGGAAACACCATATATTTT | CASSSGTSPGNTIYF
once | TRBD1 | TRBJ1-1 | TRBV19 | TGTGCCAGTAGTACAGGCCCCGACAGGGGGCAGGGGACTGAAGCTTTCTTT | CASSTGPDRGQGTEAFF
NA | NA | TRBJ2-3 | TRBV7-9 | TGTGCCAGCAGCTTAGGGATTTGGAGCACAGATACGCAGTATTTT | CASSLGIWSTDTQYF
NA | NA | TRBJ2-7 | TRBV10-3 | TGTGCCATCAGCGGCCTAGGCTACGAGCAGTACTTC | CAISGLGYEQYF
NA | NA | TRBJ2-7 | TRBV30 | TGTGCCTGGAGTGTGGGGACGAGGAACTACGAGCAGTACTTC | CAWSVGTRNYEQYF
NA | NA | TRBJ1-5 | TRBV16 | TGTGCCAGCAGCCAATCGGGGGGTAGCAATCAGCCCCAGCATTTT | CASSQSGGSNQPQHF
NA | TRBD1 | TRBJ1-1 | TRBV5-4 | TGTGCCAGCAGCCCCGACAGGGTGAACACTGAAGCTTTCTTT | CASSPDRVNTEAFF
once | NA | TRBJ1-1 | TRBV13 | TGTGCTAGCAGCCCCCCGGACAGTACTGAAGCTTTCTTT | CASSPPDSTEAFF
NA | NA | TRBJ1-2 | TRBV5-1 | TGCGCCAGCAGCTTGGCCAGGGGAATAATCTATGGCTACACCTTC | CASSLARGIIYGYTF
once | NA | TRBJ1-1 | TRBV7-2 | TGTGCCAGCAGTCCCCTTGGGGCGAGCACTGAAGCTTTCTTT | CASSPLGASTEAFF
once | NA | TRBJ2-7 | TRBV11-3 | TGTGCCAGCAGCTTAGCCACGGCAACCTACGAGCAGTACTTC | CASSLATATYEQYF
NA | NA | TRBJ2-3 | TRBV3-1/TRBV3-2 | TGTGCCAGCAGCCAAGTGGCGGGGAGCACAGATACGCAGTATTTT | CASSQVAGSTDTQYF
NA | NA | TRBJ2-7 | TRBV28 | TGTGCCAGCAGTTTTGGGTCCAACTCCTACGAGCAGTACTTC | CASSFGSNSYEQYF
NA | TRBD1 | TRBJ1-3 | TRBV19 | TGTGCCAGTAGTATAGCCCACAGGGGGTCTGGAAACACCATATATTTT | CASSIAHRGSGNTIYF
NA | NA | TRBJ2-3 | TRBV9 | TGTGCCAGCAGCGTATATACTGGGGCAGATACGCAGTATTTT | CASSVYTGADTQYF
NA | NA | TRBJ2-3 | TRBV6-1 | TGTGCCAGCAGTGAAAGAATCCCTCCATTGACTGGGGCCCAGTATTTT | CASSERIPPLTGAQYF
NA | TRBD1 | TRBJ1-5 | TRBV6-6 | TGTGCCAGCAGGGCGGGACAGGGGAGCAATCAGCCCCAGCATTTT | CASRAGQGSNQPQHF
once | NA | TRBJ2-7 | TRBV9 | TGTGCCAGCAGCCCCCGAGGGGTTGGGACTCTCAACTCCTACGAGCAGTACTTC | CASSPRGVGTLNSYEQYF